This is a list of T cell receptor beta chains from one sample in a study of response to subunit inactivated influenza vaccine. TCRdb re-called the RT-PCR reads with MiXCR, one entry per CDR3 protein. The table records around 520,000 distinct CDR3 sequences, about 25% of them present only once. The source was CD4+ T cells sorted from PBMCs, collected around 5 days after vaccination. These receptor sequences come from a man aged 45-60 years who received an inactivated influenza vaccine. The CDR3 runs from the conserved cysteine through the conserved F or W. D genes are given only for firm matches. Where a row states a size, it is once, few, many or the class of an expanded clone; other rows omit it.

cdr3_aa: CASSPNRGRSYNEQFF
cdr3_nt: TGTGCCAGCAGCCCAAACAGGGGGCGTTCCTACAATGAGCAGTTCTTC
j_call: TRBJ2-1
d_call: TRBD1
v_call: TRBV11-1
clone_size: NA
cdr3_length: 16

cdr3_aa: CASSSEGRTAFF
cdr3_nt: TGTGCCAGCAGTTCGGAGGGACGGACTGCTTTCTTT
j_call: TRBJ1-1
d_call: NA
v_call: TRBV28
clone_size: NA
cdr3_length: 12

cdr3_aa: CASSGYRGLEETQYF
cdr3_nt: TGTGCCAGCAGTGGCTACAGGGGTTTAGAAGAGACCCAGTACTTC
j_call: TRBJ2-5
d_call: TRBD1
v_call: TRBV28
clone_size: few
cdr3_length: 15

cdr3_aa: CASSLPGLAGSQPFTDTQYF
cdr3_nt: TGTGCCAGCAGCTTACCGGGACTAGCGGGTTCACAGCCGTTCACAGATACGCAGTATTTT
j_call: TRBJ2-3
d_call: TRBD2
v_call: TRBV11-1
clone_size: few
cdr3_length: 20

cdr3_aa: CASSSQSVYNEQFF
cdr3_nt: TGTGCCAGCAGCTCACAGAGCGTCTACAATGAGCAGTTCTTC
j_call: TRBJ2-1
d_call: NA
v_call: TRBV7-9
clone_size: once
cdr3_length: 14

cdr3_aa: CASSPGTGIGEQYF
cdr3_nt: TGTGCCAGCAGTCCCGGGACAGGGATCGGGGAGCAGTACTTC
j_call: TRBJ2-7
d_call: TRBD1
v_call: TRBV12-3/TRBV12-4
clone_size: NA
cdr3_length: 14

cdr3_aa: CASSLNQPQHF
cdr3_nt: TGTGCCAGCAGTTTAAATCAGCCCCAGCATTTT
j_call: TRBJ1-5
d_call: NA
v_call: TRBV5-8
clone_size: many
cdr3_length: 11

cdr3_aa: CASSSGTSGRTDTQYF
cdr3_nt: TGTGCCAGCAGCTCGGGGACTAGCGGGAGAACAGATACGCAGTATTTT
j_call: TRBJ2-3
d_call: TRBD2
v_call: TRBV7-2
clone_size: NA
cdr3_length: 16

cdr3_aa: CASSQGNSGGYNEQFF
cdr3_nt: TGCGCCAGCAGCCAAGGGAATAGCGGGGGGTACAATGAGCAGTTCTTC
j_call: TRBJ2-1
d_call: TRBD2
v_call: TRBV4-1
clone_size: NA
cdr3_length: 16

cdr3_aa: CASWGPGRWNTEAFF
cdr3_nt: TGTGCCAGTTGGGGACCCGGGCGATGGAACACTGAAGCTTTCTTT
j_call: TRBJ1-1
d_call: NA
v_call: TRBV6-1
clone_size: NA
cdr3_length: 15

cdr3_aa: CASSLDTGTGGKTQYF
cdr3_nt: TGTGCCAGCAGTTTAGATACGGGAACGGGAGGAAAGACCCAGTACTTC
j_call: TRBJ2-5
d_call: TRBD2
v_call: TRBV12-3/TRBV12-4
clone_size: NA
cdr3_length: 16

cdr3_aa: CSGLSGGTYEQYF
cdr3_nt: TGCAGCGGCCTATCAGGGGGGACCTACGAGCAGTACTTC
j_call: TRBJ2-7
d_call: NA
v_call: TRBV29-1
clone_size: NA
cdr3_length: 13

cdr3_aa: CASSLAPVGTEAFF
cdr3_nt: TGTGCCAGCAGCTTAGCCCCGGTGGGCACTGAAGCTTTCTTT
j_call: TRBJ1-1
d_call: NA
v_call: TRBV11-2
clone_size: NA
cdr3_length: 14

cdr3_aa: CASSTRLGGTEAFF
cdr3_nt: TGTGCCAGCAGCACCCGACTCGGGGGCACTGAAGCTTTCTTT
j_call: TRBJ1-1
d_call: NA
v_call: TRBV4-2
clone_size: few
cdr3_length: 14

cdr3_aa: CATSDLDRTTRNTGELFF
cdr3_nt: TGTGCCACCAGTGACCTCGACAGGACGACACGGAACACCGGGGAGCTGTTTTTT
j_call: TRBJ2-2
d_call: NA
v_call: TRBV24-1
clone_size: NA
cdr3_length: 18

cdr3_aa: CASSVEPGSYNEQFF
cdr3_nt: TGTGCCAGCAGCGTAGAACCAGGCTCCTACAATGAGCAGTTCTTC
j_call: TRBJ2-1
d_call: NA
v_call: TRBV9
clone_size: NA
cdr3_length: 15

cdr3_aa: CASSRSRRREYTDTQYF
cdr3_nt: TGTGCCAGCAGCCGGTCCCGGCGGAGGGAGTACACAGATACGCAGTATTTT
j_call: TRBJ2-3
d_call: NA
v_call: TRBV5-6
clone_size: NA
cdr3_length: 17

cdr3_aa: CASSPGINTGEPFF
cdr3_nt: TGTGCCAGCAGCCCAGGGATCAACACCGGGGAGCCGTTTTTT
j_call: TRBJ2-2
d_call: NA
v_call: TRBV7-3
clone_size: NA
cdr3_length: 14

cdr3_aa: CASTTAGGAYEQYF
cdr3_nt: TGTGCCAGCACTACAGCGGGGGGGGCCTACGAGCAGTACTTC
j_call: TRBJ2-7
d_call: TRBD2
v_call: TRBV7-2
clone_size: NA
cdr3_length: 14

cdr3_aa: CSAKRDSYEQYF
cdr3_nt: TGCAGTGCGAAGCGGGACTCCTACGAGCAGTACTTC
j_call: TRBJ2-7
d_call: TRBD2
v_call: TRBV20-1
clone_size: NA
cdr3_length: 12

cdr3_aa: CASSQGADGYTF
cdr3_nt: TGTGCCAGCAGCCAGGGGGCCGATGGCTACACCTTC
j_call: TRBJ1-2
d_call: TRBD1
v_call: TRBV12-3/TRBV12-4
clone_size: NA
cdr3_length: 12

cdr3_aa: CASSLSMASGRGELFF
cdr3_nt: TGTGCCAGCAGTTTATCGATGGCTAGCGGGAGGGGGGAGCTGTTTTTT
j_call: TRBJ2-2
d_call: TRBD2
v_call: TRBV27
clone_size: NA
cdr3_length: 16

cdr3_aa: CASGRGQGYTGELFF
cdr3_nt: TGTGCCAGCGGGAGGGGACAGGGGTACACCGGGGAGCTGTTTTTT
j_call: TRBJ2-2
d_call: TRBD1
v_call: TRBV2
clone_size: NA
cdr3_length: 15

cdr3_aa: CASSQDRTGGSYNSPLHF
cdr3_nt: TGTGCCAGCAGCCAAGATCGCACAGGGGGGTCCTATAATTCACCCCTCCACTTT
j_call: TRBJ1-6
d_call: TRBD1
v_call: TRBV3-1
clone_size: few
cdr3_length: 18

cdr3_aa: CSVETSGTHEQFF
cdr3_nt: TGCAGCGTTGAGACTAGCGGGACCCATGAGCAGTTCTTC
j_call: TRBJ2-1
d_call: TRBD2
v_call: TRBV29-1
clone_size: once
cdr3_length: 13

cdr3_aa: CASSFSGTINSRIQYF
cdr3_nt: TGTGCCAGCAGCTTCTCCGGGACTATCAATTCGCGCATTCAGTACTTC
j_call: TRBJ2-4
d_call: TRBD2
v_call: TRBV7-8
clone_size: NA
cdr3_length: 16

cdr3_aa: CASRDQGRYPYEQYF
cdr3_nt: TGTGCCAGCAGAGATCAGGGGAGGTACCCCTACGAGCAGTACTTC
j_call: TRBJ2-7
d_call: NA
v_call: TRBV27
clone_size: NA
cdr3_length: 15

cdr3_aa: CSAKQGAGVDTQYF
cdr3_nt: TGCAGTGCGAAACAGGGTGCCGGGGTTGATACGCAGTATTTT
j_call: TRBJ2-3
d_call: NA
v_call: TRBV20-1
clone_size: NA
cdr3_length: 14

cdr3_aa: CASCPGGRTEAFF
cdr3_nt: TGTGCCAGCTGTCCAGGGGGCCGCACTGAAGCTTTCTTT
j_call: TRBJ1-1
d_call: TRBD1
v_call: TRBV7-9
clone_size: few
cdr3_length: 13

cdr3_aa: CASRQDRDYNEQFF
cdr3_nt: TGCGCCAGCAGACAGGACAGGGACTACAATGAGCAGTTCTTC
j_call: TRBJ2-1
d_call: TRBD1
v_call: TRBV5-1
clone_size: NA
cdr3_length: 14

cdr3_aa: CASTSITISTDTQYF
cdr3_nt: TGTGCCAGCACCTCGATTACAATTTCCACAGATACGCAGTATTTT
j_call: TRBJ2-3
d_call: NA
v_call: TRBV28
clone_size: few
cdr3_length: 15

cdr3_aa: CASSSPPGGTNEKLFF
cdr3_nt: TGCGCCAGCAGTTCCCCCCCCGGGGGAACTAATGAAAAACTGTTTTTT
j_call: TRBJ1-4
d_call: NA
v_call: TRBV5-1
clone_size: few
cdr3_length: 16

cdr3_aa: CSATGTAGANVLTF
cdr3_nt: TGCAGTGCTACAGGGACGGCTGGGGCCAACGTCCTGACTTTC
j_call: TRBJ2-6
d_call: NA
v_call: TRBV20-1
clone_size: NA
cdr3_length: 14

cdr3_aa: CATSRYPLGASGELFF
cdr3_nt: TGTGCCACCAGCAGATATCCCCTGGGGGCGTCCGGGGAGCTGTTTTTT
j_call: TRBJ2-2
d_call: NA
v_call: TRBV15
clone_size: NA
cdr3_length: 16

cdr3_aa: CASRPNPGMRYYGYTF
cdr3_nt: TGTGCCAGCAGGCCTAATCCCGGGATGAGGTACTATGGCTACACCTTC
j_call: TRBJ1-2
d_call: NA
v_call: TRBV27
clone_size: few
cdr3_length: 16

cdr3_aa: CSVGSRRGTQYF
cdr3_nt: TGCAGCGTTGGGAGCAGGAGGGGGACCCAGTACTTC
j_call: TRBJ2-5
d_call: NA
v_call: TRBV29-1
clone_size: few
cdr3_length: 12

cdr3_aa: CAISSTTSVSLYEQYF
cdr3_nt: TGTGCCATCAGTTCGACGACTAGCGTGAGTCTGTACGAGCAGTACTTC
j_call: TRBJ2-7
d_call: TRBD2
v_call: TRBV10-3
clone_size: NA
cdr3_length: 16

cdr3_aa: CSVEMRDKNTGELFF
cdr3_nt: TGCAGCGTTGAGATGAGGGACAAGAACACCGGGGAGCTGTTTTTT
j_call: TRBJ2-2
d_call: NA
v_call: TRBV29-1
clone_size: NA
cdr3_length: 15

cdr3_aa: CATSDRTGGTDTQYF
cdr3_nt: TGTGCCACCAGTGACCGGACAGGTGGTACAGATACGCAGTATTTT
j_call: TRBJ2-3
d_call: TRBD1
v_call: TRBV24-1
clone_size: NA
cdr3_length: 15

cdr3_aa: CATSIRRMNTEAFF
cdr3_nt: TGTGCCACCAGCATCAGACGGATGAACACTGAAGCTTTCTTT
j_call: TRBJ1-1
d_call: NA
v_call: TRBV15
clone_size: few
cdr3_length: 14

cdr3_aa: CASSARTSRSGEQYF
cdr3_nt: TGTGCCAGCAGCGCGAGGACTAGCAGGTCCGGCGAGCAGTACTTC
j_call: TRBJ2-7
d_call: TRBD2
v_call: TRBV5-6
clone_size: few
cdr3_length: 15

cdr3_aa: CASSQGPGTNEKLFF
cdr3_nt: TGCGCCAGCAGCCAAGGCCCAGGGACGAATGAAAAACTGTTTTTT
j_call: TRBJ1-4
d_call: NA
v_call: TRBV4-3
clone_size: NA
cdr3_length: 15

cdr3_aa: CASSERLNTEAFF
cdr3_nt: TGTGCCAGCAGTGAACGTCTGAACACTGAAGCTTTCTTT
j_call: TRBJ1-1
d_call: NA
v_call: TRBV25-1
clone_size: NA
cdr3_length: 13

cdr3_aa: CASSQDRPGNEKLFF
cdr3_nt: TGTGCCAGCAGCCAAGATCGTCCGGGGAATGAAAAACTGTTTTTT
j_call: TRBJ1-4
d_call: NA
v_call: TRBV4-2
clone_size: NA
cdr3_length: 15

cdr3_aa: CASTLGWGDTQYF
cdr3_nt: TGTGCCAGCACCTTAGGGTGGGGAGATACGCAGTATTTT
j_call: TRBJ2-3
d_call: NA
v_call: TRBV28
clone_size: few
cdr3_length: 13

cdr3_aa: CASSIAAGGQETQYF
cdr3_nt: TGTGCCAGCAGCATCGCTGCGGGGGGCCAAGAGACCCAGTACTTC
j_call: TRBJ2-5
d_call: TRBD2
v_call: TRBV12-3/TRBV12-4
clone_size: many
cdr3_length: 15

cdr3_aa: CASSQSGKAYEQYF
cdr3_nt: TGCGCCAGCAGCCAAAGCGGGAAAGCCTACGAGCAGTACTTC
j_call: TRBJ2-7
d_call: TRBD2
v_call: TRBV4-3
clone_size: NA
cdr3_length: 14

cdr3_aa: CATSDPPYEQYF
cdr3_nt: TGTGCCACCAGTGACCCCCCCTACGAGCAGTACTTC
j_call: TRBJ2-7
d_call: NA
v_call: TRBV24-1
clone_size: few
cdr3_length: 12

cdr3_aa: CASMWTGREKLFF
cdr3_nt: TGTGCCAGCATGTGGACAGGTCGCGAAAAACTGTTTTTT
j_call: TRBJ1-4
d_call: TRBD1
v_call: TRBV28
clone_size: NA
cdr3_length: 13

cdr3_aa: CASSTQGGGNQPQHF
cdr3_nt: TGTGCCAGCTCAACACAGGGAGGCGGCAATCAGCCCCAGCATTTT
j_call: TRBJ1-5
d_call: NA
v_call: TRBV12-3/TRBV12-4
clone_size: NA
cdr3_length: 15

cdr3_aa: CASSLGGYNNSPLHF
cdr3_nt: TGCGCCAGCAGCTTGGGTGGCTACAATAATTCACCCCTCCACTTT
j_call: TRBJ1-6
d_call: NA
v_call: TRBV5-1
clone_size: few
cdr3_length: 15

cdr3_aa: CASSPGYDSGNTIYF
cdr3_nt: TGTGCCAGCAGTCCCGGGTATGACTCTGGAAACACCATATATTTT
j_call: TRBJ1-3
d_call: NA
v_call: TRBV6-1
clone_size: NA
cdr3_length: 15

cdr3_aa: CAGSGRVRPNTQYF
cdr3_nt: TGTGCCGGCAGCGGGAGGGTCCGACCGAATACGCAGTATTTT
j_call: TRBJ2-3
d_call: TRBD2
v_call: TRBV6-2/TRBV6-3
clone_size: NA
cdr3_length: 14

cdr3_aa: CASSLGVGLYEQYF
cdr3_nt: TGTGCCAGCAGCTTAGGTGTAGGGCTCTACGAGCAGTACTTC
j_call: TRBJ2-7
d_call: NA
v_call: TRBV7-2
clone_size: many
cdr3_length: 14

cdr3_aa: CASSLAVVAGEGDTQYF
cdr3_nt: TGTGCCAGCAGCTTAGCCGTGGTAGCGGGAGAGGGGGATACGCAGTATTTT
j_call: TRBJ2-3
d_call: TRBD2
v_call: TRBV11-2
clone_size: NA
cdr3_length: 17

cdr3_aa: CASKTGANTIYF
cdr3_nt: TGTGCCAGCAAAACAGGGGCTAACACCATATATTTT
j_call: TRBJ1-3
d_call: TRBD1
v_call: TRBV2
clone_size: NA
cdr3_length: 12

cdr3_aa: CASSGGTQNTEAFF
cdr3_nt: TGTGCCAGCAGTGGAGGGACACAGAACACTGAAGCTTTCTTT
j_call: TRBJ1-1
d_call: NA
v_call: TRBV25-1
clone_size: few
cdr3_length: 14